This TCR beta chain is from a study of blood T cell repertoires in COVID-19. At the level of the study: The United States, Italy and Spain supplied acute and convalescent COVID-19 samples.

This CDR3 has 12 amino acids. V shed 6 bases and J shed 9 bases, with 16 bases lying between them. Germline assignment: CDR1 SQVTM and CDR2 ANQGSEA. Produced via immunoSEQ multiplex PCR; TCRdb's table is partial and in-frame only. The sample lists under 200,000 clones, about 83% seen once, with approximately 1.5% in the top ten. The sample consisted of peripheral blood. The clonotype originates from a human donor in a cohort sampled during active COVID-19. J is TRBJ2-3 and V is TRBV29-1, with a weak D call TRBD2 (5 bases). CDR3 loop: CSVESGVGTQYF. The CDR3 coding sequence is TGCAGCGTCGAAAGCGGCGTCGGGACGCAGTATTTT.